The TCR beta chain described here comes from a study of T cell responses to AZD1222 COVID-19 vaccine. Study-level background: The analysis combined second doses at about 4 or about 12 weeks. Study results and caveats: Vaccine-associated CD4 TCRs ranged over spike, dominating at 160-218 and 743-854. Clonal diversity was possibly underestimated, and white British individuals and females predominated among donors.

The assay was immunoSEQ multiplex PCR, and TCRdb's table has in-frame clones only and misses some. Of approximately 180,000 clones in the sample, about 90% are singletons; the top ten hold 5% to 7%. The germline gives CDR1 GTSNPN, CDR2 SVGIG (reference sequence). CDR3 size: 14 residues. Trimming left V 4 bases short and J 0 bases short, with 13 bases between. As regards this clone: Its antigen is as yet unknown.

This TCR came from an adult in good health. The material was peripheral blood, obtained on day 0 of AZD1222 vaccination. The V gene is TRBV30, the J gene TRBJ2-7; weak D call: TRBD1 (5 bases). The CDR3: CAWMGLDSSYEQYF. The CDR3 nucleotides are TGTGCCTGGATGGGTCTAGACAGCTCCTACGAGCAGTACTTC.